This paragraph reports one T cell receptor (beta chain). What it binds is unknown. This sample was included in a study of Ad26.COV2.S vaccination and SARS-CoV-2 variants. Study in general: In the study, Ad26.COV2.S was injected intramuscularly once, or twice 56 days apart.

Here immunoSEQ multiplex PCR was the method, and the copy in TCRdb shows in-frame clones only, minus some. The repertoire holds roughly 500,000 clones, with about 88% as singletons. General observations from the study: Total responses of T cells may have been underestimated by the analyses of TCR breadth and depth.

Regarding treatment: some 19 received Ad26.COV2.S at low or high dose, single or two shots; roughly five received placebo; per-sample allocation not given. Collection of samples fell on day 63 after the first vaccine or placebo injection. Vaccination used an Ad26 vector expressing Wuhan-strain SARS-CoV-2 spike. The sequenced sample was peripheral blood, obtained in a trial of Ad26.COV2.S vaccine versus placebo. This sequence originates from a person between 18 and 65 years old who received the Ad26.COV2.S COVID-19 vaccine or a placebo.

This CDR3 reads CASSRGPRDREYNSPLHF. DNA for the CDR3: TGTGCCAGCAGCCGGGGCCCCCGGGACAGGGAATATAATTCACCCCTCCACTTT. This chain connects TRBV4-2 to TRBJ1-6, with 9 nucleotides matching TRBD1. The CDR3 loop spans 18 amino acids. CDR1 and CDR2 (germline): LGHNA, YNFKEQ. Trimming cost V 4 bases and J 4 bases; bases outside gene matches: 11.